This T cell receptor (beta chain) was sequenced during a study of T-cell reconstitution after alpha-beta-depleted transplantation in children (dated by TCRdb to about 2016). General notes on the study: The study quantitatively tracked T-cell immune reconstitution after TCRalphabeta/CD19-depleted allogeneic hematopoietic cell transplantation in children using TCR repertoire profiling. Findings and caveats that apply to the study as a whole: The apparently early alphabetaT-cell count recovery about two months after transplant was reportedly dependent on only several hundred rapidly expanded clones derived from non-depleted graft cells. In some patients, the high TCRbeta diversity seen at day 60 was put down to recipient T cells and intrathymic progenitors that had survived conditioning. Hyperexpanded clone frequencies declined over subsequent months; after one year, T-cell counts and TCRbeta diversity were mostly attributed to newly produced T cells.

V and J are truncated by 1 base and 1 base respectively, leaving an intervening sequence of 10 bases. The cysteine opens and the phenylalanine closes a CDR3 of 15 amino acids. Only the CDR3 portion is preserved as DNA: 45 bases, with reading frame beginning at the first base. Based on the germline V gene, the CDR1 and CDR2 sequences are MNHEY and SVGEGT. In the case of this clonotype: The antigen it recognizes is unknown. Base quality data are lacking; no much larger clone is found one base away.

Read against the paper, the sample's treatment or condition label means: allogeneic hematopoietic cell transplantation with graft depleted of TCRalphabeta T cells and CD19 B cells. The children who served as transplant recipients had been given grafts of TCRalphabeta/CD19-depleted allogeneic hematopoietic cells. Preparation of the library involved PCR. Sequencing instrument: Illumina HiSeq 2500. Molecular barcoding was employed in the preparation of TCR libraries, with unique molecular identifiers being used to normalize TCRbeta repertoire quantification. The public reads were run again by TCRdb, first through fastp at Q25 and then through MiXCR, and only productive beta chains were kept. Entries that share a CDR3 protein sequence are merged under the most common genes and DNA. The sample has about a million distinct CDR3 sequences on record, roughly 29% of them singletons. The top ten clonotypes cover about 28% of the sample.

Sequencing used PBMCs, mostly from graft donor cells, obtained 360 days after TCRalphabeta/CD19-depleted stem cell transplant. This receptor chain uses TRBV6-2 or TRBV6-3 and TRBJ2-5; a confident D gene designation cannot be given. The TCR comes from a boy under three years old who had a stem cell transplant for SCID, so the T cells may come from the graft donor. The sequenced DNA: TGTGCCAGCAGTTACTGGGGTAGACGCCAAGAGACCCAGTACTTC. Its protein is CASSYWGRRQETQYF.